The entry below gives a single TCR beta chain sequence along with its context. As yet, its antigen is unknown. The data originate from a study of T-cell reconstitution after alpha-beta-depleted transplantation in children. Whole-study findings and limits: Where some patients showed high TCRbeta diversity at day 60, it came from recipient T cells and thymic progenitors that had survived. Several hundred expanded graft clones reportedly were the source of alpha-beta T cells about two months after transplant. Diversity and T-cell counts at one year after transplant derived mostly from new T cells.

V dropped 0 bases and J dropped 2 bases, with 18 bases sitting between them. This CDR3 contains 18 residues. Library preparation (for TCRbeta) was performed with unique molecular identifiers. TCRdb itself ran the PCR reads through MiXCR, one entry per CDR3 protein. Of around 250,000 distinct CDR3 sequences in the sample, about 23% were seen once. The specimen was PBMCs, collected before TCRalphabeta/CD19-depleted stem cell transplant. The TCR sequence derives from a girl aged 2-10 years with Fanconi anemia, due to receive a stem cell transplant. V usage is TRBV23-1 and J usage is TRBJ2-3; weak D call: TRBD2 (5 bases). TRBV23-1 has ORF status, its function being uncertain. DNA of the CDR3: TGCGCCAGCAGTCAATCCCCCACACGGGAAGCGTACACAGATACGCAGTATTTT. This gives the protein CASSQSPTREAYTDTQYF.